A selection of T cell receptor beta chains follows, all from one sample in a study of Japanese encephalitis immunity and Zika vaccine responses. Each CDR3 protein is one row after TCRdb ran MiXCR on the 5' RACE reads. The profile shows more than 1,500 distinct CDR3 sequences, about 5.3% of them singletons. This specimen was antigen-activated CD4+ T cells from blood, cultured, taken during a Zika inactivated vaccine study. The receptors were sampled from an adult woman who received an inactivated Zika virus vaccine. The CDR3 runs from the conserved cysteine through the conserved F or W. The D gene is left open where the match is weak. Not every row has a clone size; where given, it reads once, few, many or a size class.

TGCAGTGCTAGAGGGCCCAGGGGCTACGAGCAGTACTTC,CSARGPRGYEQYF,large,-,TRBJ2-7,TRBV20-1
TGTGCCAGAAGCTTGGGAAAGGCGGGAACTGAAGCTTTCTTT,CARSLGKAGTEAFF,large,-,TRBJ1-1,TRBV5-3
TGTGCCAGCAGCCCCCCCGGCAGGGCGGAGACCCAGTACTTC,CASSPPGRAETQYF,-,-,TRBJ2-5,TRBV5-4
TGTGCCAGTAGTGACACAGGGTCTCAGCCCCAGCATTTT,CASSDTGSQPQHF,hyperexpanded,-,TRBJ1-5,TRBV19
TGTGCCAGCAGTACCCGGACAGGGGAAGAGACCCAGTACTTC,CASSTRTGEETQYF,few,TRBD1,TRBJ2-5,TRBV6-2/TRBV6-3
TGCGCCAGCAGCTCCACCCCAGGGGAGGGGTATACGCAGTATTTT,CASSSTPGEGYTQYF,few,-,TRBJ2-3,TRBV5-1
TGTGCCAGCTCACCCCGGACAGCCAGCTCGGTAGCTTTCTTT,CASSPRTASSVAFF,few,-,TRBJ1-1,TRBV18
TGCGCCAGCAGCCAAGATCCCAGGGTGAACACTGAAGCTTTCTTT,CASSQDPRVNTEAFF,many,-,TRBJ1-1,TRBV4-3
TGTGCCAGCAGGACCTGGGACCGCCCGAACACCATATATTTT,CASRTWDRPNTIYF,few,-,TRBJ1-3,TRBV12-3/TRBV12-4
TGTGCCAGCAGCCAAACAAACGGACAGCCCCAGCATTTT,CASSQTNGQPQHF,many,-,TRBJ1-5,TRBV4-2
TGTGCCAGCCGCCGGCGGGGGTGGGGCGCCACTGAAGCTTTCTTT,CASRRRGWGATEAFF,medium-sized,-,TRBJ1-1,TRBV28
TGCAGTGCTCACTACCTCTCCTACAATGAGCAGTTCTTC,CSAHYLSYNEQFF,medium-sized,-,TRBJ2-1,TRBV20-1
TGCGCCAGCAGCCAAACAGGGAGCTATGGCTACACCTTC,CASSQTGSYGYTF,many,-,TRBJ1-2,TRBV4-3
TGTGCCAGCAGCTTAGCGCAGGGACTAGTACACTTC,CASSLAQGLVHF,medium-sized,TRBD2,TRBJ2-7,TRBV7-9
TGTGCCAGCAGTCCCCGGACCGGGACTAGGGTTTCACCCCTCCACTTT,CASSPRTGTRVSPLHF,few,-,TRBJ1-6,TRBV28
TGCAGTGCTAGCTGGACAGGGAGCTACAATGAGCAGTTCTTC,CSASWTGSYNEQFF,many,TRBD1,TRBJ2-1,TRBV20-1
TGCGCCAGCAGCCAAGATTGGCAGACCTATGGCTACACCTTC,CASSQDWQTYGYTF,few,-,TRBJ1-2,TRBV4-3
TGTGCCACCAGTGATGCCCGCCTACGGGACGGTTTACCGGTTCCCTATGGCTACACCTTC,CATSDARLRDGLPVPYGYTF,few,-,TRBJ1-2,TRBV24-1
TGTGCCAGCAGCGTAGGCGGGACAGGGAACAATGAGCAGTTCTTC,CASSVGGTGNNEQFF,-,TRBD1,TRBJ2-1,TRBV9
TGTGCCAGCACTCCAGGGTTCTCCGGCTACACCTTC,CASTPGFSGYTF,many,-,TRBJ1-2,TRBV6-2/TRBV6-3
TGTGCCAGCAGATTCCGGGGGGGCGTCTACTTC,CASRFRGGVYF,medium-sized,TRBD2,TRBJ2-5,TRBV6-6
TGTGCCAGCAGTTTGTTTGGCGGGGAGATCCAAGAGACCCAGTACTTC,CASSLFGGEIQETQYF,-,-,TRBJ2-5,TRBV28
TGTGCCAGCAGTTTTACAGGGAGCGCAGCCTATGGCTACACCTTC,CASSFTGSAAYGYTF,medium-sized,-,TRBJ1-2,TRBV27
TGCAGTGCTAGATTTCAGGGCGGATACGAGCAGTACTTC,CSARFQGGYEQYF,few,-,TRBJ2-7,TRBV20-1
TGTGCCAGCAGCGCCGCAGCTAGCGGGGGGGCCCTGTTGGCCAAAAACATTCAGTACTTC,CASSAAASGGALLAKNIQYF,-,TRBD2,TRBJ2-4,TRBV5-5
TGTGCCAGCAGCTCCCGCACCTTTGGCACTGAAGCTTTCTTT,CASSSRTFGTEAFF,-,-,TRBJ1-1,TRBV7-2
TGTGCCAGCAGACAGGGGGCGGATCAGCCCCAGCATTTT,CASRQGADQPQHF,many,TRBD1,TRBJ1-5,TRBV28
TGTGCCTGGAGTGTGGGAGGGGTCCACGAGCAGTACTTC,CAWSVGGVHEQYF,medium-sized,TRBD2,TRBJ2-7,TRBV30
TGTGCCAGCAGTAGACAGGGGGTTGGGAATTCACCCCTCCACTTT,CASSRQGVGNSPLHF,many,TRBD1,TRBJ1-6,TRBV6-6
TGTGCCAGCAGCAAAGAGGGACTCCAAGAGACCCAGTACTTC,CASSKEGLQETQYF,-,-,TRBJ2-5,TRBV2
TGCGCCAGCAGCCCCGCGTACGGGAATCATCAGCCCCAGCATTTT,CASSPAYGNHQPQHF,many,-,TRBJ1-5,TRBV4-3
TGTGCCAGCAGCCAGCCGGGACTAGCGGGGGCAGATACGCAGTATTTT,CASSQPGLAGADTQYF,many,TRBD2,TRBJ2-3,TRBV7-2
TGCGCCAGCAGCTTGGCATGGGGGCAGCCCCAGCATTTT,CASSLAWGQPQHF,medium-sized,-,TRBJ1-5,TRBV5-1
TGCAGTGCTAGAAAAGGGACAGGGTTCAATCAGCCCCAGCATTTT,CSARKGTGFNQPQHF,few,TRBD1,TRBJ1-5,TRBV20-1
TGCGCCAGCAGCCAGGACCACGACAGACACTATGGCTACACCTTC,CASSQDHDRHYGYTF,many,-,TRBJ1-2,TRBV4-3
TGTGCCAGCAGCCAAGATCTGGACAGCAGTGAAGCTTTCTTT,CASSQDLDSSEAFF,-,-,TRBJ1-1,TRBV14
TGTGCCATCAGTCCCCCCCCGGGACTAGCGGGGGGGAGTCGTCGCACCGGGGAGCTGTTTTTT,CAISPPPGLAGGSRRTGELFF,medium-sized,TRBD2,TRBJ2-2,TRBV10-3
TGCAGTGCCCGGGACAGGGGCTCCGAGCAGTACTTC,CSARDRGSEQYF,many,TRBD1,TRBJ2-7,TRBV20-1
TGTGCCAGCAGTCAATGGCCCAATGGCTACACCTTC,CASSQWPNGYTF,many,-,TRBJ1-2,TRBV6-2/TRBV6-3
TGTGCCAGCAGTTCCGACAGGGGCTCCTACAATGAGCAGTTCTTC,CASSSDRGSYNEQFF,medium-sized,TRBD1,TRBJ2-1,TRBV12-3/TRBV12-4
TGCGCCAGCGCGACAGGGGGCATCAATTCACCCCTCCACTTT,CASATGGINSPLHF,many,TRBD1,TRBJ1-6,TRBV5-1
TGTGCCAGCAGCGAGGACAGGGGTTACAATGAGCAGTTCTTC,CASSEDRGYNEQFF,medium-sized,TRBD1,TRBJ2-1,TRBV5-8
TGCAGTGCTAGAGATGGAGTTGGGGATCTTAATGAAAAACTGTTTTTT,CSARDGVGDLNEKLFF,many,-,TRBJ1-4,TRBV20-1
TGTGCCAGCAGCCAAGACCGGGACAGTCATCAGCCCCAGCATTTT,CASSQDRDSHQPQHF,-,TRBD1,TRBJ1-5,TRBV3-1
TGTGCCAGCAGAAGGTCCCCACGAAGCTACGAGCAGTACTTC,CASRRSPRSYEQYF,many,-,TRBJ2-7,TRBV6-5
TGTGCCAGCAGCATCGGGACTAGCGGGGCCCAAGAGACCCAGTACTTC,CASSIGTSGAQETQYF,medium-sized,TRBD2,TRBJ2-5,TRBV5-4